The present entry profiles one T cell receptor (beta chain) with its context. Antigen unknown. The data stem from a study of Ad26.COV2.S vaccination and SARS-CoV-2 variants. Turning to the study itself: The authors gave Ad26.COV2.S intramuscularly, either once or twice 56 days apart.

Treatment noted: approximately 18 received Ad26.COV2.S at low or high dose, single or two shots; roughly five received placebo; per-sample allocation not given. Sampling occurred on day 63 after the first vaccine or placebo injection. The administered vaccine (an Ad26 vector) expressed Wuhan-strain SARS-CoV-2 spike. The study's findings and limits: Vaccinees showed greater spike-specific TCR breadth than placebo recipients. There was a possibility that the TCR breadth and depth analyses underestimated total T cell responses.

Generated by immunoSEQ multiplex PCR, the TCRdb table keeps only in-frame clones and is missing some. The table includes 320,000 or so clones, roughly 90% detected once. The germline gives CDR1 SGHRS, CDR2 YFSETQ. Trimming took off 4 bases at V and 0 bases at J, with 10 bases between the two ends. This CDR3 has 15 amino acids. This clonotype was obtained from a person between 18 and 60 years old who received the Ad26.COV2.S COVID-19 vaccine or a placebo. The sequencing used peripheral blood, collected in a trial of Ad26.COV2.S vaccine versus placebo. V usage is TRBV5-1 and J usage is TRBJ1-4; D ambiguous. CDR3 loop: CASSQEVATNEKLFF. DNA for the CDR3: TGCGCCAGCAGCCAGGAGGTTGCAACTAATGAAAAACTGTTTTTT.